This TCR beta chain appears in the sequencing data of a study of T cell repertoires and leukemia-associated antigens (dated by TCRdb to about 2019). Context from the whole study: Around 17 million effective reads were obtained overall, with each sample giving about 5.1 to 7 million read pairs and about 3 to 5.0 million effective reads. Using in vitro peptide stimulation of healthy T cells, the study set out to figure out what antigen is recognized by a TCR Vbeta21 clone that had previously been found in CML patients. The paper as a whole reports these results and caveats: Numbers of Vbeta genes (about 60), Jbeta genes (around 14), VDJ rearrangements and unique CDR3s did not differ significantly among the four groups. The antigen specificity and function of the expanded clones were not directly tested, and further investigation of both was required.

As a first step, CD3+ T cells were rested overnight at 2.5 million to 3 million cells/mL in RPMI 1640 lacking fetal bovine serum. CD3+ T cells were isolated from PBMCs with MACS immunomagnetic beads following the manufacturer's instructions. As regards this clonotype: Its antigen specificity is not known. One end of the junction does not line up with germline, which may come from a read error.

The CDR3 holds 13 amino acids from the cysteine to the phenylalanine. The DNA shown is the 39-base CDR3, in frame from base 1. CDR1 and CDR2 (MNHEY, SVGEGT) derive from the germline V gene. Total RNA was extracted from the cultured T cells with TRIzol reagent. 5' rapid amplification of cDNA ends (5'RACE) was the method used to amplify TCRbeta libraries from the RNA. Library concentration and integrity were checked with Qubit, an Agilent instrument, and quantitative PCR before sequencing. Qualified libraries were sequenced on Illumina HiSeq or MiSeq by a commercial service provider. From the authors' description of their analysis: TCR sequences in each sample were identified with MiXCR version 1.8.2. To qualify, a clone needed a CDR3 longer than four amino acids, an in-frame nucleotide length, and no stop codon. A read containing the complete CDR3 structure was defined as an effective read. RT-PCR with 24 Vbeta primers, GeneScan spectratyping, and Sanger sequencing were used to validate the expanded clones. The public sequencing data were trimmed at Q25 with fastp and processed into clonotypes with MiXCR by TCRdb, which kept only in-frame beta chains. Rows are combined by CDR3 protein, so each entry shows the most common genes and DNA. Clone size and V and J calls follow TCRdb, not the original study. The sample profile shows roughly 13,000 distinct CDR3 sequences; 39% of them were found once. About 10% of the sample goes to the ten largest clones.

The sequence was collected from a female donor in good health. This chain joins TRBV6-2 or TRBV6-3 to TRBJ2-1; TRBD2 is perhaps the D gene, given 6 matching bases. What was sequenced was CD3+ T cells sorted from blood and cultured. CDR3 protein: CASSPGARNEQLF. The nucleotide sequence reads as follows: TGTGCCAGCAGCCCGGGAGCGCGCAATGAGCAGCTCTTC.